What follows is one TCR beta chain and its context. The method was immunoSEQ multiplex PCR; TCRdb's version includes in-frame clones alone and lacks a portion of them. In the table there are approximately 490,000 clones, 75% to 80% of which are singletons. The sample belongs to a study of shared T cell receptors in the human thymus. The V and J ends lost 3 bases and 1 base respectively, with 13 bases between them. Per the germline V gene, CDR1 is LNHDA and CDR2 is SQIVND (reference sequence). The length of the CDR3 is 16 residues. The sample was also linked to a second study, of human thymus T cells. This second study notes: Thymic repertoires of unrelated individuals were reported in related research to overlap highly.

This receptor was taken from a boy younger than two with a congenital heart defect. Sequencing was performed on thymocytes. The chain has TRBV19 and TRBJ2-1; no reliable D call. This CDR3 reads CASSILPRRSYNEQFF. CDR3 DNA sequence: TGTGCCAGTAGTATCCTCCCGAGGCGGTCCTACAATGAGCAGTTCTTC.